A selection of T cell receptor beta chains follows, all from one sample in a study of cytomegalovirus exposure and HLA in healthy donors. TCRdb's table, derived via immunoSEQ multiplex PCR, lists solely in-frame clones and lacks some. The data show under 250,000 clones, just under 80% seen once. Input material: PBMCs. The receptors were sampled from a boy aged 10-17 years in good health and CMV-seronegative. CDR3s include the opening cysteine and the closing phenylalanine or tryptophan. The order of the fields is clone size, J gene, D gene, V gene, CDR3 protein, CDR3 DNA. D genes are given only for firm matches. Expanded clones get a size class; other rows say once, few or many, or leave the size out.

NA | TRBJ2-5 | TRBD2 | TRBV5-1 | CASRPTSGPARQQYF | TGCGCCAGCAGGCCTACTAGCGGGCCGGCCCGACAGCAGTACTTC
NA | TRBJ2-3 | NA | TRBV6-5 | CASRSGVNTQYF | TGTGCCAGCAGGTCAGGGGTTAATACGCAGTATTTT
NA | TRBJ1-2 | NA | TRBV30 | CACFRRGYGYTF | TGTGCCTGCTTTCGGCGAGGGTATGGCTACACCTTC
NA | TRBJ1-1 | NA | TRBV6-5 | CASSYSLEGNTEAFF | TGTGCCAGCAGTTACTCCCTGGAGGGAAACACTGAAGCTTTCTTT
NA | TRBJ1-1 | NA | TRBV9 | CASSVDASLEYDTEAFF | TGTGCCAGCAGCGTAGACGCGAGCCTGGAGTACGACACTGAAGCTTTCTTT
once | TRBJ1-3 | NA | TRBV11-1 | CASSLGSSGNTIYF | TGTGCCAGCAGCCTCGGGAGCTCTGGAAACACCATATATTTT
NA | TRBJ2-5 | TRBD1 | TRBV7-9 | CASSLAYGTVQETQYF | TGTGCCAGCAGCTTAGCGTATGGGACAGTACAAGAGACCCAGTACTTC
NA | TRBJ1-5 | TRBD1 | TRBV6-1 | CASSYGQGGQPQHF | TGTGCCAGCAGCTACGGACAGGGAGGGCAGCCCCAGCATTTT
few | TRBJ2-2 | TRBD1 | TRBV6-5 | CASTRQGANTGELFF | TGTGCCAGCACTCGACAGGGGGCGAACACCGGGGAGCTGTTTTTT
NA | TRBJ2-7 | TRBD1 | TRBV4-1 | CASSQGIGAGGAVDF | TGCGCCAGCAGCCAGGGGATAGGAGCAGGGGGCGCGGTGGACTTC
NA | TRBJ1-6 | TRBD1 | TRBV6-1 | CASMDRGNSPLHF | TGTGCCAGCATGGACAGGGGCAATTCACCCCTCCACTTT
NA | TRBJ1-5 | NA | TRBV5-1 | CASSPSGHLNQPQHF | TGCGCCAGCAGCCCCTCGGGACACCTAAATCAGCCCCAGCATTTT
NA | TRBJ2-3 | TRBD2 | TRBV5-1 | CASSLALAGGLTDTQYF | TGCGCCAGCAGCTTGGCCCTAGCGGGAGGGCTCACAGATACGCAGTATTTT
NA | TRBJ1-2 | NA | TRBV6-1 | CASSAATVNYGYTF | TGTGCCAGCAGTGCCGCGACAGTTAACTATGGCTACACCTTC
NA | TRBJ2-1 | NA | TRBV19 | CASNDRSSTNEQFF | TGTGCCAGCAACGACAGAAGCTCTACTAATGAGCAGTTCTTC
NA | TRBJ1-1 | NA | TRBV7-3 | CASSLRGPSSEAFF | TGTGCCAGCAGCTTAAGGGGCCCTTCCTCTGAAGCTTTCTTT
NA | TRBJ2-1 | NA | TRBV9 | CASSPSDSYNEQFF | TGTGCCAGCAGCCCCTCCGACAGCTACAATGAGCAGTTCTTC
NA | TRBJ2-7 | NA | TRBV6-1 | CAGGTPATSYEQYF | TGTGCCGGTGGGACACCGGCCACCTCCTACGAGCAGTACTTC
NA | TRBJ2-5 | TRBD2 | TRBV5-1 | CASSPGLAGRDQETQYF | TGCGCCAGCAGCCCCGGACTAGCGGGGCGCGATCAAGAGACCCAGTACTTC
NA | TRBJ1-6 | NA | TRBV9 | CASSGPGSAHRPLHF | TGTGCCAGCAGCGGACCCGGGAGTGCACACCGCCCCCTCCACTTT
NA | TRBJ2-7 | TRBD1 | TRBV11-3 | CASSSPAGTARTYEQYF | TGTGCCAGCAGCTCCCCCGCCGGGACAGCAAGAACCTACGAGCAGTACTTC